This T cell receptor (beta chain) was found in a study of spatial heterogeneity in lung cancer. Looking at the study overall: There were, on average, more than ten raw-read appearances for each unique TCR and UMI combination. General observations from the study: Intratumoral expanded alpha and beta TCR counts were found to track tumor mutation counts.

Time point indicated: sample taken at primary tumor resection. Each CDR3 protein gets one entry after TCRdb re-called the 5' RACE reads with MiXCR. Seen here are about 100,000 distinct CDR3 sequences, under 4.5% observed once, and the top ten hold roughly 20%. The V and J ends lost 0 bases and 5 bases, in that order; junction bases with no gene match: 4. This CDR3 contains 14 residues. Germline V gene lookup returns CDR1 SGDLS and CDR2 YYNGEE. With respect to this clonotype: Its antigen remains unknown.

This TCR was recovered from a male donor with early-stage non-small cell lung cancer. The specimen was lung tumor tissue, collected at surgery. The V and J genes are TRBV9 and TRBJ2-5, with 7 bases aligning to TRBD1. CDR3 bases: TGTGCCAGCAGCGTAGACAGGGGTGGGGAGACCCAGTACTTC. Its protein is CASSVDRGGETQYF.